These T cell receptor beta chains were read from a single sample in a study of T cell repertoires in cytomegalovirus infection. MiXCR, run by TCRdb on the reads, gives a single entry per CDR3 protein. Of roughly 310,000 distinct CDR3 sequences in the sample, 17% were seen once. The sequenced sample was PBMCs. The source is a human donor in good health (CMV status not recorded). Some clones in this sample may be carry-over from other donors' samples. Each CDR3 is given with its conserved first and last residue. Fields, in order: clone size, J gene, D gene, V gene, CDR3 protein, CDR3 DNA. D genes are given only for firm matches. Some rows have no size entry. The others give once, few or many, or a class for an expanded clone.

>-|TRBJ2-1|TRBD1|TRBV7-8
CASSTDRVDVRQFF
TGTGCCAGCAGCACCGACAGGGTTGATGTCCGGCAGTTCTTC
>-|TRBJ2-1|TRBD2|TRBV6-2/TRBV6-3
CASSARLGLAGEQFF
TGTGCCAGCAGTGCCCGCTTAGGACTAGCGGGGGAGCAGTTCTTC
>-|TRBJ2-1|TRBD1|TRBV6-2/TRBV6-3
CASSPTRRTGQFF
TGTGCCAGCAGCCCCACGAGGAGGACAGGACAGTTCTTC
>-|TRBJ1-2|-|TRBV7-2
CASSLENTYGYTF
TGTGCCAGCAGCTTAGAGAACACCTATGGCTACACCTTC
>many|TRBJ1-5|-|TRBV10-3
CATGPALGSNQPQHF
TGTGCCACCGGGCCCGCCCTTGGAAGCAATCAGCCCCAGCATTTT
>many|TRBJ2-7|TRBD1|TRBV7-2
CASSNTGGSYEQYF
TGTGCCAGCAGCAATACAGGGGGCTCCTACGAGCAGTACTTC
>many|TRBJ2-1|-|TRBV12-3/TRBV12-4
CASGRLGSGEQFF
TGTGCCAGCGGTCGGTTAGGGAGTGGTGAGCAGTTCTTC
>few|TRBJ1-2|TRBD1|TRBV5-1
CASSFPPGQGDYGYTF
TGCGCCAGCAGCTTCCCTCCGGGACAGGGAGACTATGGCTACACCTTC
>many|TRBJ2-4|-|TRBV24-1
CATSDSAAKNIQYF
TGTGCCACCAGTGACTCAGCGGCCAAAAACATTCAGTACTTC
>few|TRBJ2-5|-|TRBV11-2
CASSLDDWRQETQYF
TGTGCCAGCAGCTTAGATGATTGGCGACAAGAGACCCAGTACTTC
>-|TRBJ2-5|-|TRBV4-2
CASSQELLAPQETQYF
TGTGCCAGCAGCCAAGAGTTACTAGCTCCACAAGAGACCCAGTACTTC
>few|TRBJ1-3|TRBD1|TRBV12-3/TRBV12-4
CASRSSGQVNTIYF
TGTGCCAGCAGGTCTTCGGGACAGGTCAACACCATATATTTT
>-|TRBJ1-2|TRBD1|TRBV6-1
CASAGQGVGNYGYTF
TGTGCCAGCGCTGGACAGGGCGTGGGGAACTATGGCTACACCTTC
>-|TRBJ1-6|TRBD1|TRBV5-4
CASSTDRGNGSPLHF
TGTGCCAGCAGCACAGACAGGGGGAATGGGTCACCCCTCCACTTT
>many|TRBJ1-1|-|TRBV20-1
CSARRGNTEAFF
TGCAGTGCTAGGAGGGGGAACACTGAAGCTTTCTTT
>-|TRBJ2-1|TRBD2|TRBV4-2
CASSQELAGGREQFF
TGTGCCAGCAGCCAAGAACTAGCGGGGGGGCGAGAGCAGTTCTTC
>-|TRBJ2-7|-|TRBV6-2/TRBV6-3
CASAGALRGEQYF
TGTGCCAGCGCGGGGGCCCTCCGGGGCGAGCAGTACTTC
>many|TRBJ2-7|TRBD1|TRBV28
CASSLLGQGSYEQYF
TGTGCCAGCAGTTTATTGGGACAGGGAAGCTACGAGCAGTACTTC
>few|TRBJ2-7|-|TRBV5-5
CASSRTWDSYEQYF
TGTGCCAGCAGCCGGACTTGGGACTCCTACGAGCAGTACTTC
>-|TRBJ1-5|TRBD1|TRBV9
CASSQGAGSNQPQHF
TGTGCCAGCAGCCAGGGGGCCGGGAGCAATCAGCCCCAGCATTTT
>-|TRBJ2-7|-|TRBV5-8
CASSFPYGGVLSEQYF
TGTGCCAGCAGCTTCCCATACGGCGGGGTTTTGAGCGAGCAGTACTTC
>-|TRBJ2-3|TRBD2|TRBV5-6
CASSSPGLPPAQYF
TGTGCCAGCAGCTCTCCGGGACTACCCCCTGCGCAGTATTTT
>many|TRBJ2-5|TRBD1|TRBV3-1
CASRRRGQGRETQYF
TGTGCCAGCAGGCGAAGAGGACAGGGGCGAGAGACCCAGTACTTC
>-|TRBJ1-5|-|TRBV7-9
CASSSAGDSNQPQHF
TGTGCCAGCAGCTCAGCGGGGGATAGCAATCAGCCCCAGCATTTT
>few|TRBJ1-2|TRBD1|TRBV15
CATSREQGIGYTF
TGTGCCACCAGCAGAGAACAGGGGATAGGCTACACCTTC
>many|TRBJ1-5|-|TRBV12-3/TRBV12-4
CASSPGREGNQPQHF
TGTGCCAGCAGTCCCGGGAGGGAAGGCAATCAGCCCCAGCATTTT